This is a list of T cell receptor beta chains from one sample in a study of regulatory T cells in long-lasting Graves disease. One entry per CDR3 protein results from TCRdb running MiXCR on the multiplex PCR reads. The data show around 500,000 distinct CDR3 sequences, more than 15% seen once. Another study also made use of these data, one on T cells in Graves' hyperthyroidism and ophthalmopathy.

The source was peripheral blood mononuclear cells (PBMCs), collected at new diagnosis, from a patient treated with antithyroid drugs. These receptors were taken from a woman aged 35-65 years with Graves disease. Both conserved end residues are part of each CDR3. A D gene is named only where the DNA matches it firmly. Clone size, where shown, is once, few, many, or a class for clones that have expanded.

many	TRBJ1-5	.	TRBV6-1	CASSPRGGPQHF	TGTGCCAGCAGTCCCCGAGGAGGGCCCCAGCATTTT
.	TRBJ1-2	.	TRBV4-1	CASSLEGGLGGYTF	TGCGCCAGCAGCCTCGAGGGGGGGTTAGGAGGCTACACCTTC
.	TRBJ1-1	TRBD1	TRBV20-1	CSARDWGQGGTEAFF	TGCAGTGCTAGAGATTGGGGACAGGGAGGCACTGAAGCTTTCTTT
few	TRBJ2-7	TRBD1	TRBV6-2/TRBV6-3	CASSSLGQGISDEQYF	TGTGCCAGCAGTTCCCTCGGACAGGGGATATCAGACGAGCAGTACTTC
many	TRBJ2-2	.	TRBV12-3/TRBV12-4	CASTPGSTFNTGELFF	TGTGCCAGCACCCCTGGATCAACATTCAACACCGGGGAGCTGTTTTTT
few	TRBJ2-3	.	TRBV29-1	CSVVRWGQQIDTQYF	TGCAGCGTTGTGAGGTGGGGGCAGCAGATAGATACGCAGTATTTT
few	TRBJ2-5	.	TRBV9	CASSVSQGLGETQYF	TGTGCCAGCAGCGTTTCCCAGGGGTTGGGAGAGACCCAGTACTTC
many	TRBJ2-3	.	TRBV3-1	CASSHAGLYTDTQYF	TGTGCCAGCAGCCATGCGGGACTTTACACAGATACGCAGTATTTT
.	TRBJ2-5	.	TRBV7-2	CASSRTSGTYQETQYF	TGTGCCAGCAGCAGGACATCCGGAACGTACCAAGAGACCCAGTACTTC
many	TRBJ1-1	.	TRBV19	CASSFGILAEAFF	TGTGCCAGTAGTTTTGGGATTTTGGCTGAAGCTTTCTTT
many	TRBJ2-3	.	TRBV20-1	CGADDRRGLRNEQYF	TGCGGCGCGGACGATCGACGAGGACTCCGCAATGAGCAGTATTTT
many	TRBJ1-4	.	TRBV5-1	CASSLVADEKLFF	TGCGCCAGCAGCTTGGTCGCGGATGAAAAACTGTTTTTT
many	TRBJ2-3	.	TRBV7-2	CASSPRGGGLSTDTQYF	TGTGCCAGCAGCCCCCGGGGTGGGGGGCTCAGCACAGATACGCAGTATTTT
many	TRBJ1-2	TRBD1	TRBV12-3/TRBV12-4	CASTNQGATVGGYTF	TGTGCCAGCACCAACCAGGGGGCAACGGTCGGCGGCTACACCTTC
many	TRBJ2-2	.	TRBV20-1	CSARGDTGELFF	TGCAGTGCTAGGGGGGACACCGGGGAGCTGTTTTTT
many	TRBJ2-1	.	TRBV12-5	CASGLVQGGTYNEQFF	TGTGCTAGTGGTTTGGTACAAGGCGGTACCTACAATGAGCAGTTCTTC
many	TRBJ2-7	TRBD1	TRBV13	CASSPTRDRVGSYEQYF	TGTGCCAGCAGCCCTACCCGGGACAGGGTCGGCTCCTACGAGCAGTACTTC
many	TRBJ1-1	TRBD1	TRBV11-2	CASSYGQGYTEAFF	TGTGCCAGCAGCTACGGACAGGGGTATACTGAAGCTTTCTTT
many	TRBJ2-5	.	TRBV12-3/TRBV12-4	CASTALLGETQYF	TGTGCCAGCACCGCCCTACTGGGAGAGACCCAGTACTTC
many	TRBJ2-3	TRBD2	TRBV2	CASSALGLAGGTDTQYF	TGTGCCAGCAGTGCTCTGGGACTAGCGGGGGGAACAGATACGCAGTATTTT
.	TRBJ1-2	TRBD1	TRBV6-1	CASRRTTSGTGEYGYTF	TGTGCCAGCAGAAGAACTACTTCCGGGACAGGGGAGTATGGCTACACCTTC
many	TRBJ1-4	TRBD1	TRBV12-3/TRBV12-4	CASSPDRGRNEKLFF	TGTGCCAGCAGTCCGGACAGGGGCAGAAATGAAAAACTGTTTTTT
few	TRBJ1-1	.	TRBV6-1	CASYGFNKAFF	TGTGCCAGTTACGGGTTCAACAAAGCTTTCTTT
.	TRBJ1-2	.	TRBV7-8	CASSLLGRYTNYGYTF	TGTGCCAGCAGCTTATTAGGCCGGTATACCAACTATGGCTACACCTTC
.	TRBJ1-1	.	TRBV7-3	CASRLGTGEAFF	TGTGCCAGCCGCTTAGGGACCGGTGAAGCTTTCTTT
many	TRBJ1-1	.	TRBV5-1	CASGIDTGGTEAFF	TGCGCCAGCGGGATAGACACGGGAGGCACTGAAGCTTTCTTT
.	TRBJ1-4	TRBD1	TRBV5-1	CASSQTTGMNEKLFF	TGCGCCAGCAGCCAAACGACAGGGATGAATGAAAAACTGTTTTTT
many	TRBJ1-2	.	TRBV30	CAWSFRTGISLGGYTF	TGTGCCTGGAGTTTCCGAACAGGGATTAGTCTCGGTGGCTACACCTTC
many	TRBJ2-5	TRBD2	TRBV13	CASSLGYQRGAQETQYF	TGTGCCAGCAGCTTAGGCTACCAGCGGGGGGCCCAAGAGACCCAGTACTTC
few	TRBJ2-1	.	TRBV28	CASSPPSVAVRREQFF	TGTGCCAGCAGCCCTCCGTCGGTAGCCGTAAGGCGTGAGCAGTTCTTC
once	TRBJ2-7	TRBD1	TRBV7-9	CANSRGSSSYEQYF	TGTGCCAACAGCAGGGGGAGCAGCTCCTACGAGCAGTACTTC
many	TRBJ2-3	.	TRBV12-3/TRBV12-4	CASIERPRTDTQYF	TGTGCCAGCATCGAGCGGCCCCGCACAGATACGCAGTATTTT
.	TRBJ2-3	TRBD2	TRBV9	CASSPRMASGGADTQYF	TGTGCCAGCAGCCCCCGGATGGCTAGCGGGGGGGCAGATACGCAGTATTTT
many	TRBJ1-2	.	TRBV6-5	CASSYLKGGDYGYTF	TGTGCCAGCAGTTACTTGAAGGGGGGAGACTATGGCTACACCTTC
.	TRBJ2-1	.	TRBV15	CATSRVTGNEQFF	TGTGCCACCAGCAGAGTTACTGGCAATGAGCAGTTCTTC
many	TRBJ2-3	.	TRBV3-1	CASSQGRSDTQYF	TGTGCCAGCAGCCAAGGACGGTCAGATACGCAGTATTTT
many	TRBJ2-5	TRBD1	TRBV3-1	CASSQTRQGETQYF	TGTGCCAGCAGCCAAACCCGACAGGGAGAGACCCAGTACTTC
many	TRBJ1-3	TRBD1	TRBV3-1	CASSHPGQADSGNTIYF	TGTGCCAGCAGCCACCCGGGACAGGCTGACTCTGGAAACACCATATATTTT
few	TRBJ1-2	.	TRBV6-2/TRBV6-3	CASRTRSNGYTF	TGTGCCAGCAGAACCAGATCAAATGGCTACACCTTC